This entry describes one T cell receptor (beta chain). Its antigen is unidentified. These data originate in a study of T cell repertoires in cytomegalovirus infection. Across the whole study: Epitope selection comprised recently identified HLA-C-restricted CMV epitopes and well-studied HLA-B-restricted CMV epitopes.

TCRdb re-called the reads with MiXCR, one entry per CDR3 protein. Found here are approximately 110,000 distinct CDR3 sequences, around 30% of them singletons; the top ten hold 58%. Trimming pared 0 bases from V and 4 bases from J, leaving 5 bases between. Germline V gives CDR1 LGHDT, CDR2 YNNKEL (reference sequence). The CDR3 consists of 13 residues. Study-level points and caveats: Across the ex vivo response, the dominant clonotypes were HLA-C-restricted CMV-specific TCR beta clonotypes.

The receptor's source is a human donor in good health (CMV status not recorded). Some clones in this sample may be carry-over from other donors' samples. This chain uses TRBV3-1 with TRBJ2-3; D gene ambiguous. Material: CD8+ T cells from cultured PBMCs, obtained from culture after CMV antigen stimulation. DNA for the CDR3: TGTGCCAGCAGCCAAGAGTCCGCAGATACGCAGTATTTT. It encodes CASSQESADTQYF.